What follows are 13 T cell receptor beta chains derived from one specimen sequenced in a study of blood T cell repertoires in COVID-19. Generated by immunoSEQ multiplex PCR, the TCRdb table keeps only in-frame clones and is missing some. The sample holds 200,000 to 250,000 clones, roughly 90% seen once. The specimen was peripheral blood. These receptors were taken from a man aged 50-59 years with COVID-19, enrolled during active disease.

This clone was detected a few times. The same CDR3 arises from other DNA sequences in this sample as well. The V and J genes are TRBV19 and TRBJ1-2, with 10 nucleotides matching TRBD1. Germline trimming cut 3 bases from V and 7 bases from J; bases unmatched to any gene: 5. This CDR3 comprises 14 residues. Germline-derived CDR1 and CDR2 are LNHDA and SQIVND (reference sequence). The CDR3 loop is CASSIPGTGVGYTF. CDR3 bases: TGTGCCAGTAGTATCCCCGGGACAGGGGTTGGCTACACCTTC. The full variable domain, with the rest looked up from reference TRBV19 and TRBJ1-2, is DGGITQSPKYLFRKEGQNVTLSCEQNLNHDAMYWYRQDPGQGLRLIYYSQIVNDFQKGDIAEGYSVSREKKESFPLTVTSAQKNPTAFYLCASSIPGTGVGYTFGSGTRLTVV.

Written as DNA, the CDR3 is TGTGCCAGCAGCCCACTAGCGGCCTTTTACAATGAGCAGTTCTTC. Translation gives CASSPLAAFYNEQFF. The V call is TRBV7-8, the J call TRBJ2-1; 8 bases map to TRBD2. There are 15 residues in the CDR3. Germline CDR1 SGHVS, CDR2 FQNEAQ. Trimming at V came to 5 bases and at J to 4 bases, leaving 7 bases not matched to a gene.

The rearrangement links TRBV7-9 to TRBJ2-6, with 12 positions matching TRBD1. This CDR3 spans 19 amino acids. The trim removed 7 bases at V and 0 bases at J, leaving 10 bases unmatched. Germline CDR1 SEHNR, CDR2 FQNEAQ (reference sequence). The CDR3 protein is CASNWHRDRGLSGANVLTF. Here the CDR3 DNA reads TGTGCCAGCAACTGGCACCGGGACAGGGGGCTCTCTGGGGCCAACGTCCTGACTTTC.

The chain links TRBV4-2 to TRBJ2-5; 15 bases are a match to TRBD2. This CDR3 is 19 amino acids long. Trimming removed 1 base from V and 5 bases from J; junction bases left unmatched: 11. Germline CDR1 is LGHNA and CDR2 is YNFKEQ. DNA for the CDR3: TGTGCCAGCAGCCAAGCCGGGACTAGCGGGGGGCCCCGATTTGAGACCCAGTACTTC. It specifies CASSQAGTSGGPRFETQYF.

V usage is TRBV27 and J usage is TRBJ2-7; maybe TRBD1 (5 bases). The V gene lost 6 bases and the J gene lost 6 bases, with 15 bases spanning the gap. CDR3 length: 13 residues. Germline CDR1 and CDR2: MNHEY and SMNVEV (reference sequence). This CDR3 reads CASRRNVQGEQYF. The CDR3 nucleotides are TGTGCCAGCAGAAGGAACGTTCAGGGCGAGCAGTACTTC.

V and J are TRBV7-8 and TRBJ2-5; D unclear. V was clipped by 1 base and J by 5 bases, with 8 bases between them. CDR1 is SGHVS, CDR2 FQNEAQ, per germline. The CDR3 loop spans 13 amino acids. CDR3 nucleotides: TGTGCCAGCAGCTTAGGAGGTTTCGAGACCCAGTACTTC. Its translation is CASSLGGFETQYF.

The chain joins TRBV6-6 to TRBJ1-3; TRBD1 matches 7 bases. Germline-derived CDR1 and CDR2 are MNHNY and SVGAGI (reference sequence). V shed 7 bases, J shed 4 bases, and the junction held 4 bases outside the gene matches. The CDR3 length is 13 residues. The CDR3 DNA is TGTGCCAGCACCGACAGGGAGGGAAACACCATATATTTT. Encoded protein: CASTDREGNTIYF.

The V gene is TRBV5-1, the J gene TRBJ1-3; 7 nucleotides align to TRBD1. CDR3 length equals 15 residues. J lost 2 bases, V lost 0 bases, and 2 bases had no gene match. The germline V gene encodes CDR1 SGHRS and CDR2 YFSETQ. The CDR3 sequence: CASSLDRGAGNTIYF. The DNA for the CDR3 is TGCGCCAGCAGCTTGGACAGGGGCGCTGGAAACACCATATATTTT.

This clone was counted a single time. V gene TRBV18 combines with J gene TRBJ2-1; the D gene is possibly TRBD2 (6 bases). V shed 6 bases and J shed 4 bases, with 10 bases lying between them. The V gene's germline CDR1 is KGHSH and CDR2 LQKENI. The CDR3 runs 13 residues. The CDR3 nucleotides are TGTGCCAGCTCGACGGGAGTTTACAATGAGCAGTTCTTC. Translating gives CASSTGVYNEQFF.

The V call is TRBV6-2 or TRBV6-3, the J call TRBJ2-7; D may be TRBD1 (6 bases). The V and J ends lost 2 bases and 5 bases respectively, with 13 bases between them. The V gene's germline CDR1 is MNHEY and CDR2 SVGEGT. CDR3 length: 14 amino acids. CDR3 nucleotide sequence: TGTGCCAGCAGTTACCCATACAGGGACCACGAGCAGTACTTC. This codes for CASSYPYRDHEQYF.

This chain uses TRBV7-2 with TRBJ1-1; TRBD1 matches at 9 bases. V dropped 1 base and J dropped 0; count of bases not matched to a gene: 3. Per the germline V gene, CDR1 is SGHTA and CDR2 is FQGNSA. This CDR3 is built from 16 residues. CDR3 loop: CASSLGDRVMNTEAFF. In DNA form, the CDR3 reads TGTGCCAGCAGCTTAGGGGACAGGGTTATGAACACTGAAGCTTTCTTT.

This chain uses TRBV28 with TRBJ2-1, with TRBD2 matching 16 bases. This CDR3 has 20 amino acids. Trimming took 1 base from V and 7 from J; bases not matched to a gene: 13. Germline loops: CDR1 MDHEN, CDR2 SYDVKM. CDR3 amino acids: CASSLSRGLAGGPFANEQFF. Written as DNA, the CDR3 is TGTGCCAGCAGTTTATCCCGGGGACTAGCGGGAGGGCCGTTCGCGAATGAGCAGTTCTTC.

This clone was detected ten times or more. The genes are TRBV19 and TRBJ2-7, with 7 bases matching TRBD2. Germline V gene lookup returns CDR1 LNHDA and CDR2 SQIVND (reference sequence). Trimming cost V 5 bases and J 3 bases; bases outside gene matches: 7. The CDR3 is 14 amino acids. This CDR3 reads CASSSGLVLYEQYF. CDR3 nucleotide sequence: TGTGCCAGTAGTTCAGGACTAGTCCTCTACGAGCAGTACTTC.